This TCR beta chain came from a study of human T cells and chemical hapten exposure. Overall study: 0.01% DPC was applied to the upper back in patch tests, which were read at 6 days.

The V gene's germline CDR1 is SNHLY and CDR2 FYNNEI. V lost 6 bases, J lost 7 bases, and 8 bases stayed unmatched. The CDR3 is 15 amino acids. In the original processing: With a range of roughly 23,224 to 690,600, the median per sample was about 87,000 TCRs. TCRdb recomputed calls from the RACE reads with MiXCR, one row per CDR3 protein. TCRdb assigned the V and J calls; the authors' analysis was not used. The sample includes about 340,000 distinct CDR3 sequences, approximately 6.3% of them seen just once. Sample time point: patch test 1, 2 weeks after DPC sensitization. Treatment reported: therapeutic diphenylcyclopropenone sensitization with weekly scalp DPC. This clonotype was seen at least ten times. Antigen unknown. Findings of the study overall: TCRs at a frequency above 1 in 1000 stayed unchanged with DPC sensitization. Expanded TCRs made up significantly more big CDR3 similarity clusters than controls did.

The chain uses TRBV2 and TRBJ2-3; TRBD2 matches at 12 bases. Sequenced material: whole blood, taken in connection with sensitization to the hapten diphenylcyclopropenone (DPC). The sequence came from a woman aged 18 to 35 with alopecia areata. Some clones in this sample may be carry-over from other donors' samples. The CDR3 bases are TGTGCCAGCAGGAGCCTAGCGGGGGGGCCAAATACGCAGTATTTT. Encoded protein: CASRSLAGGPNTQYF.